This entry lists 21 T cell receptor beta chains sequenced from one sample in a study of cytomegalovirus exposure and HLA in healthy donors. Repertoires were generated with immunoSEQ multiplex PCR, while TCRdb's copy carries only in-frame clones and drops some. The table has fewer than 75,000 clones, approximately 95% seen once. The specimen sequenced was PBMCs. The receptor set was obtained from a man between 18 and 29 years old in good health and CMV-seronegative.

This chain links TRBV7-8 with TRBJ1-5, with a weak D call TRBD1 (6 bases). Per germline, CDR1 SGHVS and CDR2 FQNEAQ. V was pared by 4 bases and J by 0 bases, with 13 bases between. The CDR3 contains 16 residues. CDR3 amino acids: CASSSRTDNSNQPQHF. The CDR3 coding sequence is TGTGCCAGCAGCTCCCGGACAGACAATAGCAATCAGCCCCAGCATTTT.

The chain combines TRBV14 with TRBJ2-7; 7 bases line up with TRBD1. The CDR3 has 18 amino acids. The germline gives CDR1 SGHDN, CDR2 FVKESK. With V trimmed by 3 bases and J by 4 bases, 18 bases remained unmatched. The CDR3, as DNA: TGTGCCAGCAGCCACCCAAAACAAGACAGGGACGGGAAATACGAGCAGTACTTC. Protein sequence: CASSHPKQDRDGKYEQYF.

This chain joins TRBV5-1 and TRBJ1-4, with 7 bases lining up with TRBD1. CDR1 is SGHRS and CDR2 is YFSETQ in the germline V gene. V shed 0 bases and J 8 bases; nucleotides not matched to a gene: 4. The CDR3 is 14 amino acids. The CDR3 loop reads CASSLEQGSEKLFF. DNA for the CDR3: TGCGCCAGCAGCTTGGAACAGGGGAGCGAAAAACTGTTTTTT.

The chain uses TRBV7-2 and TRBJ2-3; 11 positions agree with TRBD2. Germline trimming cut 1 base from V and 2 bases from J; bases unmatched to any gene: 2. The CDR3 runs 16 residues. In germline, CDR1 is SGHTA, CDR2 FQGNSA. CDR3 loop: CASSLDSGRDTDTQYF. The DNA for the CDR3 is TGTGCCAGCAGCTTAGATAGCGGGAGGGACACAGATACGCAGTATTTT.

In this sample, this clone turned up once. The V and J genes are TRBV29-1 and TRBJ2-1; 11 nucleotides match TRBD2. CDR1 and CDR2 (germline): SQVTM, ANQGSEA. The CDR3 contains 14 residues. V trimming: 4 bases; J trimming: 10 bases; junction bases outside the gene matches: 9. The CDR3 spells CSVVGSGGAGEQFF. Here the CDR3 DNA reads TGCAGCGTTGTGGGTAGCGGGGGGGCGGGGGAGCAGTTCTTC.

The chain joins TRBV28 to TRBJ2-3; D not certain. The germline CDR1 and CDR2 sequences are MDHEN and SYDVKM. Trimming took 3 bases from V and 5 from J, leaving 15 bases between them. This CDR3 contains 15 residues. The CDR3 reads CASSFPRRTGDTQYF. DNA for the CDR3: TGTGCCAGCAGTTTCCCCCGCCGAACCGGAGATACGCAGTATTTT.

This chain links TRBV27 with TRBJ1-5, with 8 positions matching TRBD1. This CDR3 has 16 residues. V was clipped by 5 bases and J by 7 bases; unmatched bases: 13. Germline CDR1 reads MNHEY; CDR2 reads SMNVEV (reference sequence). CDR3 in DNA: TGTGCCAGCAGTCCCGGACAGGGTGGGGGGGGACAGCCCCAGCATTTT. Translating gives CASSPGQGGGGQPQHF.

This chain links TRBV19 with TRBJ2-1; 9 bases align to TRBD2. J gave up 5 bases and V 3 bases, and 5 bases lay outside the gene matches. Germline CDR1 is LNHDA and CDR2 is SQIVND (reference sequence). CDR3 size: 15 residues. CDR3 sequence: CASSIGGGAHNEQFF. The CDR3 nucleotides read TGTGCCAGTAGTATCGGCGGGGGGGCCCACAATGAGCAGTTCTTC.

The chain joins TRBV6-5 to TRBJ2-1; 9 positions agree with TRBD1. In germline, CDR1 is MNHEY, CDR2 SVGAGI. CDR3 length: 13 amino acids. With 6 bases clipped from V and 7 bases from J, the junction kept 4 bases outside the gene matches. The CDR3 coding sequence is TGTGCCAGCAGGGGGACAGGGAAAAATGAGCAGTTCTTC. It encodes CASRGTGKNEQFF.

The chain couples TRBV4-2 to TRBJ2-7; 12 bases align to TRBD1. From germline, CDR1 is LGHNA and CDR2 YNFKEQ. The CDR3 runs 15 residues. The trim removed 1 base at V and 5 bases at J, leaving 3 bases unmatched. The CDR3 DNA sequence: TGTGCCAGCAGCCAAGCGGGACAGGGGGCCCACGAGCAGTACTTC. This codes for CASSQAGQGAHEQYF.

This clone has a single count. For the CDR3, the DNA is TGTGCCAGCAGCCCGACTGTTTCGGGAAACTACGAGCAGTACTTC. Encoded protein: CASSPTVSGNYEQYF. V usage is TRBV28 and J usage is TRBJ2-7; a weak D match, TRBD2 (5 bases). The CDR3 totals 15 residues. Germline CDR1 MDHEN, CDR2 SYDVKM. V lost 6 bases and J 3 bases, leaving 18 bases between the germline ends.

The chain combines TRBV18 with TRBJ2-5, with 12 nucleotides matching TRBD1. V shed 4 bases and J 1 base; nucleotides not matched to a gene: 7. The CDR3 has 17 residues. The V gene's germline CDR1 is KGHSH and CDR2 LQKENI. The chain's CDR3 is CASSRRDRGLIQETQYF. CDR3 coding DNA: TGTGCCAGCTCACGAAGGGACAGGGGGCTTATCCAAGAGACCCAGTACTTC.

The chain couples TRBV7-2 to TRBJ1-1; TRBD1 might be the D (6 bases). This CDR3 comprises 14 residues. Germline V CDR1 and CDR2: SGHTA, FQGNSA. The V and J ends lost 6 bases and 1 base respectively, with 12 bases between them. CDR3 amino acids: CASRPGAANTEAFF. DNA for the CDR3: TGTGCCAGCAGGCCAGGGGCAGCGAACACTGAAGCTTTCTTT.

This clone was detected only once. J is TRBJ1-2 and V is TRBV25-1; 10 nucleotides line up with TRBD1. Trimming cost V 5 bases and J 8 bases; bases outside gene matches: 5. CDR3 length: 13 residues. Germline V gives CDR1 MGHDK, CDR2 SYGVNS. CDR3 in amino acids: CASSLGQGGGYTF. The CDR3 DNA reads TGTGCCAGCAGTCTCGGACAGGGGGGAGGCTACACCTTC.

The rearrangement uses TRBV28 and TRBJ1-1, with TRBD1 matching 7 bases. The CDR3 runs to 15 residues. Germline values: CDR1 MDHEN, CDR2 SYDVKM. The V segment lost 5 bases and the J segment 4 bases; nucleotides outside the gene matches: 10. CDR3 amino acids: CASSATQGLFTEAFF. CDR3 nucleotides: TGTGCCAGCAGTGCGACACAGGGGCTCTTCACTGAAGCTTTCTTT.

The CDR3 nucleotides are TGTGCCAGCAGTGAAGTTAGCGGGGGGGCCGATACGCAGTATTTT. Amino acid sequence: CASSEVSGGADTQYF. The chain is built from TRBV6-4 and TRBJ2-3; 11 bases line up with TRBD2. After removal of 3 bases from V and 6 bases from J, the junction contained 5 bases not matched to a gene. In germline, CDR1 is MRHNA, CDR2 SNTAGT. This CDR3 spans 15 amino acids.

V usage is TRBV6-1 and J usage is TRBJ1-2, with 8 bases fitting TRBD1. The V and J ends lost 4 bases and 4 bases, in that order; junction bases with no gene match: 14. CDR3 size: 17 residues. Germline loops: CDR1 MNHNS, CDR2 SASEGT. CDR3 loop: CASSGLAKDRVSYGYTF. Here the CDR3 DNA reads TGTGCCAGCAGTGGATTGGCTAAGGACAGGGTTAGCTATGGCTACACCTTC.

This clone was observed once. The rearrangement joins TRBV4-1 to TRBJ2-7; 7 bases map to TRBD1. V lost 0 bases, J lost 2 bases, and 7 bases stayed unmatched. The CDR3 contains 16 residues. Per germline, CDR1 MGHRA and CDR2 YSYEKL. The CDR3 loop reads CASSQDTGQAAYEQYF. In DNA form, the CDR3 reads TGCGCCAGCAGCCAAGATACAGGACAGGCGGCCTACGAGCAGTACTTC.

The chain uses TRBV16 and TRBJ2-7; perhaps TRBD1 as D (6 bases). Germline values: CDR1 KGHSY, CDR2 FQNENV. Trimming left V 0 bases short and J 5 bases short, with 17 bases between. There are 16 residues in the CDR3. In DNA, the CDR3 is TGTGCCAGCAGCCAATCTATAGGCCAGGGGTTTCACGAGCAGTACTTC. Translating it yields CASSQSIGQGFHEQYF.

The V gene is TRBV21-1, the J gene TRBJ2-6; TRBD1 is the table's D call, not checked against the DNA. TRBV21-1 is classified as a pseudogene. There are 18 residues in the CDR3. CDR3 coding DNA: TGTGCCAGCAGCGGCCGTCGCAGGGGCCTCTCTGGGGCCAACGTCCTGACTTTC. It translates to CASSGRRRGLSGANVLTF.

The rearrangement links TRBV5-4 to TRBJ2-7; TRBD1 matches 7 bases. The CDR3 loop spans 14 amino acids. Germline CDR1 and CDR2: SGHNT and YYREEE (reference sequence). V lost 6 bases, J lost 6 bases, and 12 bases stayed unmatched. CDR3 amino acids: CASTRRQGRGEQYF. The CDR3 DNA is TGTGCCAGCACCCGACGACAGGGACGCGGCGAGCAGTACTTC.